The table lists the clone carrying this T cell receptor beta chain with a few counts. The antigen remains unidentified. This sample stems from a study of T cells in Graves' hyperthyroidism and ophthalmopathy. General study points: A median around 5.9 months before onset, the model predicted ophthalmopathy. Stable hyperthyroidism and ophthalmopathy were separated using 13 V-J signatures. In the blood, most expanded thyroid clonotypes above 0.001 appeared as well.

Authors of the study amplified TCR beta CDR3 regions from RNA transcripts. In the first-round RT-PCR of the TCR CDR3, the HTBI primer set was used. TCRdb independently ran MiXCR on the multiplex PCR reads; one entry per CDR3 protein. The sample carries about 270,000 distinct CDR3 sequences, approximately 23% recorded once. Germline V gene lookup returns CDR1 MDHEN and CDR2 SYDVKM. Trimming cost V 6 bases and J 7 bases, with 22 bases left between them. This CDR3 comprises 15 residues. Clinical symptoms, serum thyroxine and TRAb, thyroid ultrasound and orbital computed tomography together formed the diagnostic basis.

The chain couples TRBV28 to TRBJ2-7; D gene ambiguous. The sample consisted of blood. The receptor was derived from a man aged 25-45 years with Graves' ophthalmopathy. The CDR3 here is CASSPTPDQSGEQYF. The CDR3, as DNA: TGTGCCAGCAGCCCTACCCCGGACCAATCCGGGGAGCAGTACTTC.